This T cell receptor (beta chain) was captured by sequencing in a study of blood T cell repertoires in COVID-19. Profiled with immunoSEQ multiplex PCR; TCRdb holds only in-frame clones, not every one. The repertoire holds about 170,000 clones, approximately 81% seen once, with over 3% in the top ten. The sequence came from a human donor with acute or convalescent COVID-19. The donor label of this sample is uncertain. The material sequenced was peripheral blood.

CDR3 nucleotides: TGTGCCAGCAGCTTATGGGCAGTTAATCAGCCCCAGCATTTT. This sequence encodes CASSLWAVNQPQHF. The chain employs TRBV7-2 and TRBJ1-5; D gene unclear. V was cut by 2 bases and J by 4 bases, with 9 bases left in between. This CDR3 has 14 residues. Per germline, CDR1 SGHTA and CDR2 FQGNSA.